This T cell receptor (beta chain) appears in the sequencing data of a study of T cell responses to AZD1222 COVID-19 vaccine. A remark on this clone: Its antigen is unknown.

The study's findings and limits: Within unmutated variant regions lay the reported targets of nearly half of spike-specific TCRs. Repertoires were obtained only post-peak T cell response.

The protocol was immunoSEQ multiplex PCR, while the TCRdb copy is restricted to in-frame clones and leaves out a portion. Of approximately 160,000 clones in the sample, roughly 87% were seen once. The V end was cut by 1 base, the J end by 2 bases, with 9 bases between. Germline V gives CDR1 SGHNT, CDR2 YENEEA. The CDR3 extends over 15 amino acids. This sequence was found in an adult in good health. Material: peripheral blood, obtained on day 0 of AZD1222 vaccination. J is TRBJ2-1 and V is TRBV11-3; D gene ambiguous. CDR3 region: CASSLGVTTYNEQFF. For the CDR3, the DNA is TGTGCCAGCAGCTTAGGTGTGACAACCTACAATGAGCAGTTCTTC.